This entry describes one T cell receptor beta chain. CDR1 MDHEN and CDR2 SYDVKM come from the germline V gene. V shed 4 bases and J 1 base; nucleotides not matched to a gene: 4. This CDR3 contains 16 residues. The source of the sample is a study of blood T cell repertoires in COVID-19. Repertoires were generated with immunoSEQ multiplex PCR, while TCRdb's copy carries only in-frame clones and drops some. The sample contains some 200,000 clones, around 88% of which appear only once. This chain joins TRBV28 and TRBJ2-7; 13 bases map to TRBD2. This receptor was taken from a man aged 18-30 years with active or convalescent COVID-19. Sequences were obtained from peripheral blood. The CDR3, as DNA: TGTGCCAGCAGTTACCCGGGACTAGCGGGATCCTACGAGCAGTACTTC. Its protein is CASSYPGLAGSYEQYF. The full variable domain, rest sourced from reference TRBV28 and TRBJ2-7, is DVKVTQSSRYLVKRTGEKVFLECVQDMDHENMFWYRQDPGLGLRLIYFSYDVKMKEKGDIPEGYSVSREKKERFSLILESASTNQTSMYLCASSYPGLAGSYEQYFGPGTRLTVT.